This entry lists 3 T cell receptor beta chains sequenced from one sample in a study of T-cell reconstitution after alpha-beta-depleted transplantation in children. Researchers prepared the TCRbeta library using unique molecular identifiers, the study reports. TCRdb redid the calling of the PCR reads with MiXCR, one entry per CDR3 protein. Counted here are about 980,000 distinct CDR3 sequences, roughly 29% occurring once; the ten biggest clones make up approximately 30%. The material was PBMCs, mostly from graft donor cells, obtained 360 days after TCRalphabeta/CD19-depleted stem cell transplant. The receptors were sampled from a boy younger than two who had a stem cell transplant for SCID, so the T cells may come from the graft donor.

V usage is TRBV20-1 and J usage is TRBJ2-3, with 8 bases aligning to TRBD1. With 3 bases clipped from V and 2 bases from J, the junction kept 4 bases outside the gene matches. The CDR3 is 14 amino acids. CDR1 is DFQATT, CDR2 SNEGSKA, per germline (reference sequence). CDR3 loop: CSARDRVSTDTQYF. The DNA of the CDR3 is TGCAGTGCTAGGGACAGGGTGTCCACAGATACGCAGTATTTT.

The chain has TRBV7-6 and TRBJ1-4; D perhaps matches TRBD1 (5 bases). CDR1 is SGHVS and CDR2 is FNYEAQ in the germline V gene. Trimming took off 2 bases at V and 8 bases at J, with 15 bases between the two ends. The CDR3 spans 15 residues. CDR3 sequence reads: CASSLLRGAREKLFF. Here the CDR3 DNA reads TGTGCCAGCAGCTTACTACGCGGGGCGAGGGAAAAACTGTTTTTT.

This clonotype occurred a few times. The rearrangement uses TRBV4-2 and TRBJ2-3, with no clear D. Trimming left V 1 base short and J 3 bases short, with 8 bases between. CDR1 is LGHNA, CDR2 YNFKEQ, per germline. The CDR3 has 14 residues. CDR3 region: CASSQGRPTDTQYF. CDR3 DNA sequence: TGTGCCAGCAGCCAAGGACGCCCAACAGATACGCAGTATTTT.